The rows below give T cell receptor beta chains drawn from one sample of a study of PD-L1 blockade in urothelial cancer. Here immunoSEQ multiplex PCR was the method, and the copy in TCRdb shows in-frame clones only, minus some. The table has some 120,000 clones, 86% seen once. Here the sequenced sample was PBMCs, taken around atezolizumab (anti-PD-L1) treatment. These receptors all stem from a middle-aged man with urothelial cancer. Both conserved end residues are part of each CDR3. A D gene is named only where the DNA matches it firmly. Where a row states a size, it is once, few, many or the class of an expanded clone; other rows omit it.

d_call	clone_size	v_call	j_call	cdr3_nt	cdr3_aa
NA	NA	TRBV5-1	TRBJ2-5	TGCGCCAGCAGCAAATTGGACTCGCCAGAGACCCAGTACTTC	CASSKLDSPETQYF
TRBD2	NA	TRBV18	TRBJ2-7	TGTGCCAGCTCACCACCGGGACTAGCGGGAGTCTACGAGCAGTACTTC	CASSPPGLAGVYEQYF
TRBD2	once	TRBV10-2	TRBJ2-1	TGCGCCAGCAGTGAACCGGGACTAGGGGACAATGAGCAGTTCTTC	CASSEPGLGDNEQFF
TRBD2	NA	TRBV6-1	TRBJ2-7	TGTGCCAGCAGTGTGGCGACTAGCGGCTTGCAGGCGCAGTACTTC	CASSVATSGLQAQYF
TRBD1	NA	TRBV7-8	TRBJ2-7	TGTGCCAGCAGCCTAGGGACAGGGGGCGGCTACGAGCAGTACTTC	CASSLGTGGGYEQYF
NA	NA	TRBV6-1	TRBJ2-7	TGTGCCATCACAGGGCACTACGAGCAGTACTTC	CAITGHYEQYF
TRBD1	NA	TRBV2	TRBJ2-5	TGTGCCAGCAGTGGAGGGGGCGGAGAGACCCAGTACTTC	CASSGGGGETQYF
TRBD1	NA	TRBV7-8	TRBJ1-5	TGTGCCAGCGCCCGGGACAGCATAAATCAGCCCCAGCATTTT	CASARDSINQPQHF
TRBD1	NA	TRBV28	TRBJ2-5	TGTGCCAGCAGTGGGGACAGCGAGGGAACTATACAAGAGACCCAGTACTTC	CASSGDSEGTIQETQYF
TRBD2	NA	TRBV5-1	TRBJ2-1	TGCGCCAGCAGCTTGGCTCCAACCGGGACTAGCTCTAATGAGCAGTTCTTC	CASSLAPTGTSSNEQFF
TRBD2	NA	TRBV7-2	TRBJ2-7	TGTGCCAGCAGCTTAGCGGGCGGGAGACGGCAGGAGCAGTACTTC	CASSLAGGRRQEQYF
NA	once	TRBV6-5	TRBJ1-5	TGTGCCAGCATGCGGGACTTAAATCAGCCCCAGCATTTT	CASMRDLNQPQHF
NA	NA	TRBV19	TRBJ1-5	TGTGCCAGTAGGTCCCAAGATGGCGGGGGCGGGCCCCAGCATTTT	CASRSQDGGGGPQHF
NA	few	TRBV7-9	TRBJ2-3	TGTGCCAGCAGCTTCTTCTCTTTGGATACGCAGTATTTT	CASSFFSLDTQYF
TRBD1	NA	TRBV19	TRBJ2-3	TGTGCCAGTAGTATATGGGGGACAGGGCCGTCAGATACGCAGTATTTT	CASSIWGTGPSDTQYF
TRBD1	NA	TRBV7-8	TRBJ2-2	TGTGCCAGCAGACTCGGGACAGGGATCACCGGGGAGCTGTTTTTT	CASRLGTGITGELFF
TRBD2	once	TRBV4-1	TRBJ2-1	TGCGCCAGCAGCTCGACTAGCGGCCTGAACAATGAGCAGTTCTTC	CASSSTSGLNNEQFF
NA	NA	TRBV6-4	TRBJ2-2	TGTGCCAGCAGACTAGCCCGGAACACCGGGGAGCTGTTTTTT	CASRLARNTGELFF
TRBD2	once	TRBV11-2	TRBJ2-1	TGTGCCAGCAGCTTTCTCGGACTAGCGGGGGGAAGCTCCTACAATGAGCAGTTCTTC	CASSFLGLAGGSSYNEQFF
NA	NA	TRBV27	TRBJ1-2	TGTGCCAGCAAAGTTTCGGGGACTTACTCTGGAGACTATGGCTACACCTTC	CASKVSGTYSGDYGYTF
NA	NA	TRBV14	TRBJ2-3	TGTGCCAGCAGTCAAATAGGGCCCCAGGGAACATCGCGGCCAGATACGCAGTATTTT	CASSQIGPQGTSRPDTQYF
TRBD2	NA	TRBV7-9	TRBJ2-7	TGTGCCAGCAGCGCCCGGGGCGGGAGTTGGCAGGAGCAGTACTTC	CASSARGGSWQEQYF